This TCR beta chain was captured by sequencing in a study of cytomegalovirus exposure and HLA in healthy donors. Findings and limits, study-wide: High specificity and sensitivity for cytomegalovirus status were reported for the classifier.

Using immunoSEQ multiplex PCR, the repertoire was profiled, and TCRdb retains in-frame clones only, with some absent. The table shows 230,000 or so clones, with 88% occurring only once. This clone appeared a single time. What it binds is unknown. CDR1 and CDR2 from the germline V gene are SQVTM and ANQGSEA. The germline V and J ends were trimmed by 3 bases and 8 bases, with 13 bases remaining between them. The CDR3 is 12 residues long. The validation cohort, a group of more than 95 subjects, included the donors and was separate from the approximately 680-subject first cohort. The TCR sequence derives from a young woman in good health and CMV-seronegative. The J gene is TRBJ1-2, the V gene TRBV29-1; D remains ambiguous. Sample: PBMCs. The CDR3 is CSVDRASGGYTF. Written as DNA, the CDR3 is TGCAGCGTTGATCGGGCTTCGGGGGGCTACACCTTC.